What follows are 22 T cell receptor gamma chains derived from one specimen sequenced in a study of γδ T cells in repeated Plasmodium falciparum infection. Flow sorting of PBMC yielded separate Vgamma9/Vdelta2+ and Vdelta2-negative gammadelta T cell populations for bulk repertoire analysis. TCRdb reanalyzed the multiplex PCR reads using CATT. Altogether around 5,000 gamma-chain clones are present, 3% to 4% being singletons, with the ten largest covering approximately 32%. Sequences were obtained from gamma-delta T cells from blood. Receptors originate from a pool of human donors (malaria-infected and uninfected, not separated).

This clone was seen more than once but under ten times. The protein in TCRdb stems from a much larger clone and differs at residue 3 from this DNA's translation, likely a read error; here the protein is translated from the DNA. The chain is built from TRGV4 and TRGJ1 or TRGJ2. CDR3 length equals 12 residues. Looked up from germline, CDR1 is EGSTGY and CDR2 is YDSYTSSV. Here the CDR3 reads CAPWGNYYKKLF. CDR3 coding DNA: TGTGCCCCCTGGGGCAATTATTATAAGAAACTCTTT.

This clone has only a few counts. TCRdb's protein for this DNA is that of a much larger clone and differs from the translation at residue 14, likely a read error; the protein shown is the DNA translation. The V gene is TRGV9, but the J gene lacks a call. The CDR3 is made up of 16 amino acids. Germline loops: CDR1 GITISATS, CDR2 ISYDGTV (reference sequence). The CDR3 spells CALWEVEAHPYYKELF. In DNA, the CDR3 is TGTGCCTTGTGGGAGGTCGAGGCCCATCCTTATTATAAGGAACTCTTT.

About this clone: The protein recorded in TCRdb matches a much larger clone and deviates from this DNA's translation at residue 13, suggesting a read error; the protein here is obtained by translating the DNA. V is TRGV9 and J is TRGJP. TCRdb does not report a J gene; here it was assigned by matching the DNA to germline references. The CDR3 is 16 amino acids. Germline V lookup: CDR1 GITISATS, CDR2 ISYDGTV (reference sequence). The chain's CDR3 is CALWEAKELGKKVKVF. CDR3 in DNA: TGTGCCTTGTGGGAGGCCAAAGAGTTGGGCAAAAAAGTCAAGGTATTT.

Relative to its sample, this clone is large (0.1 to 1%). Different DNA sequences within this sample yield the same CDR3. V gene TRGV9 combines with J gene TRGJP. V was pared by 3 bases and J by 3 bases, with 5 bases of the junction left unmatched. Germline CDR1 GITISATS, CDR2 ISYDGTV (reference sequence). The CDR3 is made up of 17 amino acids. The CDR3 loop reads CALWEPLQELGKKIKVF. CDR3 sequence (DNA): TGTGCCTTGTGGGAGCCTTTGCAAGAGTTGGGCAAAAAAATCAAGGTATTT.

There are a few counts of this clone. The V call is TRGV9, the J call TRGJP. The J gene is absent in TCRdb and was assigned here via DNA matching to germline. The CDR3 has 21 amino acids. Germline values: CDR1 GITISATS, CDR2 ISYDGTV (reference sequence). V lost 0 bases, J lost 5 bases, and 16 bases stayed unmatched. The CDR3 nucleotides are TGTGCCTTGTGGGAGGTGAACGACGGGATTAGGGAAGAGTTGGGCAAAAAAATCAAGGTATTT. It translates to CALWEVNDGIREELGKKIKVF.

This clone was detected once. No DNA is shown, since the ends of the CDR3 on it are uncertain; the CDR3 is the one TCRdb lists. The J gene went uncalled, whereas the V gene is TRGV9. Germline V CDR1 and CDR2: GITISATS, ISYDGTV (reference sequence). Counting both end residues, the CDR3 totals 29 amino acids. This CDR3 reads CACDTVDITGGQSSWDTRQMFFGTGIKLF.

By frequency in the sample, this clone is medium-sized. The rearrangement uses TRGV9 and TRGJP. The length of the CDR3 is 17 residues. Germline lookup yields CDR1 GITISATS and CDR2 ISYDGTV (reference sequence). V trimming: 1 base; J trimming: 3 bases; junction bases outside the gene matches: 3. CDR3 DNA sequence: TGTGCCTTGTGGGAGGTAATGCAAGAGTTGGGCAAAAAAATCAAGGTATTT. Its protein product is CALWEVMQELGKKIKVF.

As regards this clone: The protein given by TCRdb reflects a much larger clone and differs at residue 3 from this DNA's translation, likely from a read error; the protein shown is the DNA's translation. This chain joins TRGV9 and TRGJ1 or TRGJ2. The J gene comes from matching the DNA to germline here; TCRdb lacks it. The CDR3 covers 12 residues. In germline, CDR1 is GITISATS, CDR2 ISYDGTV (reference sequence). DNA for the CDR3: TGTGCCTCGTGGGAGTGGTATTATAAGAAACTCTTT. It yields the protein CASWEWYYKKLF.

For this clone: Translating this DNA gives a protein that differs at residue 3 from the TCRdb one, which belongs to a much larger clone; a read error is likely, and the protein shown is this translation. V usage is TRGV2 and J usage is TRGJ1 or TRGJ2. Germline V CDR1 and CDR2: EGSNGY, YDSYNSKV. This CDR3 region has 12 residues. The CDR3 spells CAAWDGYYKKLF. In DNA, the CDR3 is TGTGCCGCCTGGGACGGGTATTATAAGAAACTCTTT.

For the V gene the call is TRGV9; the J gene has no call. The CDR3 length is 11 residues. Germline V gene sequence: CDR1 GITISATS, CDR2 ISYDGTV (reference sequence). The CDR3 nucleotides are TGTGCCTTGTGGGAGTCTGCGGTCCTTACCTTT. Residues: CALWESAVLTF.

By frequency in the sample, this clone is medium-sized (0.01 to 0.1%). This may be a read error, as it is one base from a much larger clone. Within the sample, other DNA sequences also encode this same CDR3. The J gene is TRGJP, the V gene TRGV9. J gave up 7 bases and V 0 bases, and 3 bases lay outside the gene matches. In germline, CDR1 is GITISATS, CDR2 ISYDGTV (reference sequence). The CDR3 extends over 16 amino acids. The DNA for the CDR3 is TGTGCCTTGTGGGAGGTGCGTGAGTTGGGCAAAAAAATCAAGGTATTT. Its protein product is CALWEVRELGKKIKVF.

This clone was counted only a few times. TCRdb assigns this DNA the protein of a much larger clone, which departs from its translation at residue 11; this likely reflects a read error, and the protein shown comes from translating the DNA. V gene TRGV9 combines with J gene TRGJ1 or TRGJ2. Per the germline V gene, CDR1 is GITISATS and CDR2 is ISYDGTV (reference sequence). The CDR3 consists of 13 residues. This CDR3 reads CALWEPHYYKRLF. DNA for the CDR3: TGTGCCTTGTGGGAGCCACATTATTATAAGAGACTCTTT.

This clone was found a few times. TCRdb's protein, taken from a much larger clone, differs from this DNA's translation at residue 9, likely owing to a read error; the protein displayed comes from the DNA. The chain links TRGV9 to TRGJ1 or TRGJ2. The J gene was missing in TCRdb and was found by matching the end of the DNA to germline. Germline V CDR1 and CDR2: GITISATS, ISYDGTV (reference sequence). CDR3 size: 13 residues. The CDR3 nucleotides are TGTGCCTTGTGGGAGCCACATTATCATAAGAAACTCTTT. Its translation is CALWEPHYHKKLF.

This clone was recorded a few times. With a far larger clone one base away, a read error is the likely cause. The sample holds other DNA sequences that translate to the same CDR3. The chain uses TRGV9 and TRGJP. As TCRdb names no J gene, one was assigned here on the basis of a DNA match to germline. The CDR3 consists of 17 residues. Germline assignment: CDR1 GITISATS and CDR2 ISYDGTV (reference sequence). The DNA of the CDR3 is TGTGCCTTGTGGGAGGTACAACAAGAGTTGGGCAAGAAAATCAAGGTATTT. As protein: CALWEVQQELGKKIKVF.

This clone was counted ten times or more. With only one base between it and a far larger clone, this is likely a read error. This sample includes further DNA sequences coding for the same CDR3. The chain links TRGV4 to TRGJP1. Germline V gene data show CDR1 as EGSTGY and CDR2 as YDSYTSSV. This CDR3 comprises 16 residues. The CDR3 loop is CATWEGVWGTGWFKIF. DNA of the CDR3: TGTGCCACCTGGGAGGGGGTATGGGGCACTGGTTGGTTCAAGATATTC.

Details on this clone: The protein TCRdb gives is from a much larger clone and does not agree with this DNA's translation at residue 8, likely a read error; the protein shown here comes from the DNA. This sequence joins TRGV4 and TRGJ1 or TRGJ2. V lost 3 bases to trimming and J lost 8 bases; unmatched junction nucleotides: 10. Germline V CDR1 and CDR2: EGSTGY, YDSYTSSV. This CDR3 contains 13 residues. CDR3: CATWDYGDDKKLF. CDR3 DNA sequence: TGTGCCACCTGGGATTACGGCGATGATAAGAAACTCTTT.

In this sample, this clone turned up a few times. This DNA translates differently at residue 7 from the TCRdb protein, which is that of a much larger clone; a read error is likely, and the protein shown is the DNA's own translation. The rearrangement joins TRGV9 to TRGJP. The J gene was missing in TCRdb and was found by matching the end of the DNA to germline. J was trimmed by 2 bases and V by 3 bases; bases with no gene match: 4. Germline V gene data show CDR1 as GITISATS and CDR2 as ISYDGTV (reference sequence). The CDR3 is 17 residues long. CDR3 amino acids: CALWEQWQELGKKIKVF. The DNA of the CDR3 is TGTGCCTTGTGGGAGCAATGGCAAGAGTTGGGCAAAAAAATCAAGGTATTT.

This clone has more than one count but fewer than ten. V and J are TRGV9 and TRGJP. Assignment of the J gene here rests on matching the DNA to germline, because TCRdb gives none. This CDR3 is built from 17 residues. V lost 4 bases, J lost 9 bases, and 12 bases stayed unmatched. Germline values: CDR1 GITISATS, CDR2 ISYDGTV (reference sequence). The CDR3 protein is CALWEHNGGLGKKIKVF. In nucleotides, the CDR3 is TGTGCCTTGTGGGAACATAATGGAGGGTTGGGCAAAAAAATCAAGGTATTT.

Note on this clone: This likely came from a read error, as a far larger clone is one base away. Other DNA sequences within the sample encode an identical CDR3. The chain carries TRGV9 and TRGJP. The J gene was missing in TCRdb and was found by matching the end of the DNA to germline. Germline V gene lookup returns CDR1 GITISATS and CDR2 ISYDGTV (reference sequence). The CDR3 length is 17 residues. The chain's CDR3 is CALWEVTQELGKKIKVF. The CDR3, as DNA: TGTGCCTTGTGGGAGGTGACTCAAGAGTTAGGCAAAAAAATCAAGGTATTT.

With respect to this clone: The protein held in TCRdb is that of a much larger clone and does not match this DNA's translation at residue 10, likely because of a read error; the protein shown is translated from the DNA. This chain connects TRGV4 to TRGJ1 or TRGJ2. Germline assignment: CDR1 EGSTGY and CDR2 YDSYTSSV. The CDR3 spans 13 residues. The chain's CDR3 is CATWDGPDYRKLF. The CDR3 nucleotides read TGTGCCACCTGGGATGGGCCCGATTATAGGAAACTCTTT.

This clone turned up a few times. A far larger clone differs by one base, so this is likely a read error. The chain employs TRGV9 and TRGJ1 or TRGJ2. TCRdb gives no J gene; it was assigned here by matching the DNA to germline. From germline, CDR1 is GITISATS and CDR2 ISYDGTV (reference sequence). Unmatched junction bases numbered 6, after V lost 3 bases and J lost 7 bases. The CDR3 totals 12 residues. CDR3 DNA sequence: TGTGCCTTGTGGGAGTGGTACTATAAGAAACTCTTT. Protein: CALWEWYYKKLF.

With respect to this clone: The TCRdb record carries a much larger clone's protein, which differs from this DNA's translation at residue 10; a read error is the likely cause, and the protein listed here is the DNA translation. V usage is TRGV4 and J usage is TRGJ1 or TRGJ2. This CDR3 has 12 residues. The V gene's germline CDR1 is EGSTGY and CDR2 YDSYTSSV. The CDR3: CATWDEESKRLF. The DNA of the CDR3 is TGTGCCACCTGGGATGAGGAAAGTAAGAGACTCTTT.